The 3 T cell receptor beta chains in this list originate from one sample, sequenced in a study of shared clonotypes between healthy human individuals. Naive CD8 cells lacked CD45RO and underwent positive selection for CCR7, leaving out terminally differentiated effector memory CD45RA+ cells. Sequenced by immunoSEQ multiplex PCR; TCRdb stores in-frame clones only, minus some. The sample shows roughly 2.1 million clones, more than 85% of them seen only once. What was sequenced was naive CD8+ T cells from PBMCs. The receptor source for this set is a man aged 18 to 29 in good health. Some clones in this sample may be carry-over from other donors' samples.

This rearrangement joins TRBV6-5 to TRBJ2-3, with D tentatively TRBD2 (6 bases). CDR1 and CDR2 (germline): MNHEY, SVGAGI. The length of the CDR3 is 14 residues. With 6 bases removed from V and 2 bases from J, the gap between germline ends came to 12 bases. CDR3 bases: TGTGCCAGCAGCGGAGGGGACCACACAGATACGCAGTATTTT. Its protein product is CASSGGDHTDTQYF.

In this sample, this clone turned up a few times. The V gene is TRBV27, the J gene TRBJ1-1; possible D gene TRBD1, 5 bases. The length of the CDR3 is 13 residues. Germline V lookup: CDR1 MNHEY, CDR2 SMNVEV (reference sequence). The V end was cut by 3 bases, the J end by 7 bases, with 12 bases between. In DNA form, the CDR3 reads TGTGCCAGCAGTTTCGGTCGGCAGGGTGAAGCTTTCTTT. It yields the protein CASSFGRQGEAFF.

V usage is TRBV28 and J usage is TRBJ1-2, with 7 bases matching TRBD1. The CDR3 totals 13 residues. The V gene's germline CDR1 is MDHEN and CDR2 SYDVKM. The ends lost 6 bases at V and 5 bases at J; junction bases unmatched: 6. Here the CDR3 reads CASSGRGRYGYTF. CDR3 bases: TGTGCCAGCAGCGGTAGGGGGCGTTATGGCTACACCTTC.